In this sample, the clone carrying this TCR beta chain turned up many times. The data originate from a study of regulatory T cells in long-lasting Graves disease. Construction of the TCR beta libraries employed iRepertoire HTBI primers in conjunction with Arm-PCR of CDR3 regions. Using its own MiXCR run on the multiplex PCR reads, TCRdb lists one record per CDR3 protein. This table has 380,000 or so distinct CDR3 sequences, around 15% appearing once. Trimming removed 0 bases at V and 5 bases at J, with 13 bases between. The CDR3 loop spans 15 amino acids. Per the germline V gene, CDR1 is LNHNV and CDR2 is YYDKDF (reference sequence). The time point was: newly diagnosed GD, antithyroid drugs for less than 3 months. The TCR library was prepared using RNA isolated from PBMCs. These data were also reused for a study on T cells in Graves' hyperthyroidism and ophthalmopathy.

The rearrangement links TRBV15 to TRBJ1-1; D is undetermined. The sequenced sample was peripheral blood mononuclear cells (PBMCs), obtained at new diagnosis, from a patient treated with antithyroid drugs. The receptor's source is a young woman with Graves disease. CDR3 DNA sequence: TGTGCCACCAGCAGAGAACCCCGAGGACGTACTGAAGCTTTCTTT. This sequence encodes CATSREPRGRTEAFF.